The source of this T cell receptor (beta chain) is a study of blood T cell repertoires in COVID-19. Overall study context: COVID-19 samples collected from the United States, Italy and Spain covered acute and convalescent phases. The cDNA or gDNA used as material had been derived from T cells, B-cell-depleted T cells, or PBMCs.

V lost 1 base and J lost 2, with 12 bases in between. This CDR3 region has 16 residues. The V gene's germline CDR1 is SGHTA and CDR2 FQGNSA. As processed by the authors: It was from reference gene primer amplification that nucleated cell counts were estimated. TCRdb's copy holds only in-frame clones and misses some; the assay was immunoSEQ multiplex PCR. The DNA was the basis for D and trimming; V, J and clone size are from that table. The data contain fewer than 300,000 clones, 82% of them singletons. The sequence was collected from a woman aged 18-29 years with acute or convalescent COVID-19. The sample taken for sequencing was peripheral blood. The chain employs TRBV7-2 and TRBJ2-1; D not certain. The CDR3 DNA reads as TGTGCCAGCAGCTTAGGTATAGGAGAAGCCTACAATGAGCAGTTCTTC. This encodes CASSLGIGEAYNEQFF.